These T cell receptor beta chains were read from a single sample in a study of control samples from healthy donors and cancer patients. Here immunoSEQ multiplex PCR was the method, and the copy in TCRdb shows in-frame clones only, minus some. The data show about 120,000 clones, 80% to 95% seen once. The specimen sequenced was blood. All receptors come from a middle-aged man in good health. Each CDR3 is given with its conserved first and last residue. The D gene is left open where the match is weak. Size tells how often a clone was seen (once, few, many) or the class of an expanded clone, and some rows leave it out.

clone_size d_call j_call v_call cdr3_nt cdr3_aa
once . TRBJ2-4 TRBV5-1 TGCGCCAGCAGCGGGGGTAGGGGTGGTCCGGACATTCAGTACTTC CASSGGRGGPDIQYF
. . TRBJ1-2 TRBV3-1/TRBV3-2 TGTGCCAGCAGCCAAGATAGGGGAGGGGACTATGGCTACACCTTC CASSQDRGGDYGYTF
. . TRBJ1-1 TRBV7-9 TGTGCCAGCAGCTTGGAGGGGAACACTGAAGCTTTCTTT CASSLEGNTEAFF
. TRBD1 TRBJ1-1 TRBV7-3 TGTGCCAGCAGCACAGGGGTGGAGAACACTGAAGCTTTCTTT CASSTGVENTEAFF
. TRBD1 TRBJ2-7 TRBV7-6 TGTGCCAGCAGCGTCCGGACAGGGACCGGGGAGCAGTACTTC CASSVRTGTGEQYF
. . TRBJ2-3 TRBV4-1 TGCGCCAGCAGCCGAGAAGGGGCAAACACAGATACGCAGTATTTT CASSREGANTDTQYF
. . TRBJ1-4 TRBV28 TGTGCCAGCAGTTTATTAATGGGGGGTGAAAAACTGTTTTTT CASSLLMGGEKLFF
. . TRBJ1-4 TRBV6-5 TGTGCCAGCAGTACTAATCGGCAGGGTAATGAAAAACTGTTTTTT CASSTNRQGNEKLFF
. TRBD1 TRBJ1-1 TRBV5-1 TGCGCCAGCAGCATGACAGGGGGGACTGAAGCTTTCTTT CASSMTGGTEAFF
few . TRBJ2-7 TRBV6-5 TGTGCCAGCAGTATCGGACTAAGCTACGAGCAGTACTTC CASSIGLSYEQYF
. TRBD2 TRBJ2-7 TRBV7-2 TGTGCCAGCAGCGCGTGGGCGGGGGGGCGGTACGAGCAGTACTTC CASSAWAGGRYEQYF
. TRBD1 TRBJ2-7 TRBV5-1 TGCGCCAGCAGCCCGCAGGGACAGGGGGCAACCGAGCAGTACTTC CASSPQGQGATEQYF
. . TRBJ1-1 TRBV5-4 TGTGCCAGCAGCTCAGGGATAGTGAACACTGAAGCTTTCTTT CASSSGIVNTEAFF
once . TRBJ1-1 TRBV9 TGTGCCAGCAGCGCCCTAAGATACACCAGGAACACTGAAGCTTTCTTT CASSALRYTRNTEAFF
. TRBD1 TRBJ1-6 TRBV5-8 TGTGCCAGCACTCGACAGGGATTGCCCCTCCACTTT CASTRQGLPLHF
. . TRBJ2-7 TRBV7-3 TGTGCCAGCAGCTTAGGCAATACCTACGAGCAGTACTTC CASSLGNTYEQYF
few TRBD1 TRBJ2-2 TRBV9 TGTGCCAGCAGCCCGGGGACAGTAGACACCGGGGAGCTGTTTTTT CASSPGTVDTGELFF
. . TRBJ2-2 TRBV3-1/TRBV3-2 TGTGCCAGCAGCCAGGGGGGTACAGGGGAGCTGTTTTTT CASSQGGTGELFF
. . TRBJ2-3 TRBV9 TGTGCCAGCAGCAGGACATCGTCCGATACGCAGTATTTT CASSRTSSDTQYF
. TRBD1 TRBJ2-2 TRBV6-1 TGTGCCAGCAGTGGTAGGGACAGGGGGTATGGCGGGGAGCTGTTTTTT CASSGRDRGYGGELFF
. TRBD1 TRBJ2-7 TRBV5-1 TGCGCCAGCAGCACCACAGGGGGCATCGCCTACGAGCAGTACTTC CASSTTGGIAYEQYF
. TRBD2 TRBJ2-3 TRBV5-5 TGTGCCAGCAGCTTGGCGGGGGGAAGCACAGATACGCAGTATTTT CASSLAGGSTDTQYF
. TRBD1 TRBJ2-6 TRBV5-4 TGTGCCAGCAGTAAGGACAGGGGGTGGACTGGGGCCAACGTCCTGACTTTC CASSKDRGWTGANVLTF
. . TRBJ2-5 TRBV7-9 TGTGCCAGCAGCTTATTCGGGCAGGGAGAGACCCAGTACTTC CASSLFGQGETQYF
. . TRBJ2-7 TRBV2 TGTGCCAGCACGCAGGGTAGAACCTACGAGCAGTACTTC CASTQGRTYEQYF
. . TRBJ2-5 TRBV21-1 TGTGCCAGCAGCAAGGTGGTTCCGGGGGCCGGCCAGCAGGAGTACTTC CASSKVVPGAGQQEYF
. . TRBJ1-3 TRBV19 TGTGCCAGTAGTATCTCTGGAAACACCATATATTTT CASSISGNTIYF
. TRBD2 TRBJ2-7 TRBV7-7 TGTGCTAGCAGCCCAGCTAGCGGGCCCCTCTACGAGCAGTACTTC CASSPASGPLYEQYF
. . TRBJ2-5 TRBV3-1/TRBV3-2 TGTGCCAGCAGCTTGGAAGAGACCCAGTACTTC CASSLEETQYF
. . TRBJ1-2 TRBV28 TGTGCCAGCAGGACCGGGACTGCCAACTATGGCTACACCTTC CASRTGTANYGYTF
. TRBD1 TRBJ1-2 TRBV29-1 TGCAGCGTTGTTGGACAGGGACCGAACACCTTC CSVVGQGPNTF
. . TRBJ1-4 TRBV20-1 TGCAGTGCTAGTGTTTCCCCAGGGACTAATGAAAAACTGTTTTTT CSASVSPGTNEKLFF
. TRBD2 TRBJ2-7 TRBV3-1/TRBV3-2 TGTGCCAGCAGCCAGGACTCCAGACTAGCGGGGAGCTCCTACGAGCAGTACTTC CASSQDSRLAGSSYEQYF
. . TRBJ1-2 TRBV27 TGTGCCAGCTCCGGGGCAGGAAGGAGCTACACCTTC CASSGAGRSYTF
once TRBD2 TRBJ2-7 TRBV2 TGTGCCAGCAGGACTAGCGGGGTATACGAGCAGTACTTC CASRTSGVYEQYF
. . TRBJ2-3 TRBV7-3 TGTGCCAGCAGCTTACAGGGGACCACAGATACGCAGTATTTT CASSLQGTTDTQYF
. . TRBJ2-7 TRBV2 TGTGCCAGCAGTGGCGGACAAACCTACGAGCAGTACTTC CASSGGQTYEQYF
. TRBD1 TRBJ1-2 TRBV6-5 TGTGCCAGCAGTCAACGGACGGGGACAGGCTATGGCTACACCTTC CASSQRTGTGYGYTF
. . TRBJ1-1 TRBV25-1 TGTGCCAGCAGTGGTGGGTTTCAGACTGAAGCTTTCTTT CASSGGFQTEAFF
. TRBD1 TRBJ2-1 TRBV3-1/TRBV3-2 TGTGCCAGCAGCCAAGAAGGACAGGGACCTTACAATGAGCAGTTCTTC CASSQEGQGPYNEQFF
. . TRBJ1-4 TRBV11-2 TGTGCCAGCAGCGTCGGGGCGAATGAAAAACTGTTTTTT CASSVGANEKLFF
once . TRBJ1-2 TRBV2 TGTGCCAGCAACCCCCAGACGGCGCTTCGTGGCTACACCTTC CASNPQTALRGYTF
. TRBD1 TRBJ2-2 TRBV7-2 TGTGCCAGCAGCTTAAGGACAGGGGGCACCGGGGAGCTGTTTTTT CASSLRTGGTGELFF
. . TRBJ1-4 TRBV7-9 TGTGCCAGCTCGAATGAAAAACTGTTTTTT CASSNEKLFF
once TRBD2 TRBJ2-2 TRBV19 TGTGCCACCGCTCCGACTAGCGGGGGGTCCGGGGAGCTGTTTTTT CATAPTSGGSGELFF
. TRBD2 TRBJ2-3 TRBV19 TGTGCCAGTAGTAGTACTCGGACTAGCGGAACAGATACGCAGTATTTT CASSSTRTSGTDTQYF
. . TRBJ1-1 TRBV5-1 TGCGCCAGCAGCTGGGGCTCAACCCCATCACCTGAAGCTTTCTTT CASSWGSTPSPEAFF
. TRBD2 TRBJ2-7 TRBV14 TGTGCCAGCAGCTATCCCGGGACTAGAAACTACGAGCAGTACTTC CASSYPGTRNYEQYF
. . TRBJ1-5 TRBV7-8 TGTGCCAGCAGCCGTCGACAGACAAATCAGCCCCAGCATTTT CASSRRQTNQPQHF
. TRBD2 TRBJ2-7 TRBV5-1 TGCGCCAGCAGCTTGGATAGCGGGGGGCTCTCCTACGAGCAGTACTTC CASSLDSGGLSYEQYF
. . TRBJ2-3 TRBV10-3 TGTGCCATCAGTGTGGGGGGCGGGAGCACAGATACGCAGTATTTT CAISVGGGSTDTQYF
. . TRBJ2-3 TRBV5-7 TGTGCCAGCACAATCAGGACCCCCACGTATTTT CASTIRTPTYF
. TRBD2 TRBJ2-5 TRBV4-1 TGCGCCAGCAGCCAAATGGCTAGCGGGGGGGGGACCCAGTACTTC CASSQMASGGGTQYF
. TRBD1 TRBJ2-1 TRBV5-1 TGCGCCAGCAGCTTGGGACTGGGGACAGGGGACAATGAGCAGTTCTTC CASSLGLGTGDNEQFF
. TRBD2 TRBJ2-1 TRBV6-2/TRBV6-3 TGTGCCAGCAGCCTCAAGCGGGGTGACTTCTACAATGAGCAGTTCTTC CASSLKRGDFYNEQFF
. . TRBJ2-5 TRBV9 TGTGCCAGCAGCCCTCGGCAGGCTGGGGGGGAGACCCAGTACTTC CASSPRQAGGETQYF
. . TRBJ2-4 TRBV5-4 TGTGCCAGCAGCTTTGTGGATGCCAAAAACATTCAGTACTTC CASSFVDAKNIQYF
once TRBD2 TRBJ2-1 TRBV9 TGTGCCAGCAGCGTAGTAACTAGCGGGTACAATGAGCAGTTCTTC CASSVVTSGYNEQFF